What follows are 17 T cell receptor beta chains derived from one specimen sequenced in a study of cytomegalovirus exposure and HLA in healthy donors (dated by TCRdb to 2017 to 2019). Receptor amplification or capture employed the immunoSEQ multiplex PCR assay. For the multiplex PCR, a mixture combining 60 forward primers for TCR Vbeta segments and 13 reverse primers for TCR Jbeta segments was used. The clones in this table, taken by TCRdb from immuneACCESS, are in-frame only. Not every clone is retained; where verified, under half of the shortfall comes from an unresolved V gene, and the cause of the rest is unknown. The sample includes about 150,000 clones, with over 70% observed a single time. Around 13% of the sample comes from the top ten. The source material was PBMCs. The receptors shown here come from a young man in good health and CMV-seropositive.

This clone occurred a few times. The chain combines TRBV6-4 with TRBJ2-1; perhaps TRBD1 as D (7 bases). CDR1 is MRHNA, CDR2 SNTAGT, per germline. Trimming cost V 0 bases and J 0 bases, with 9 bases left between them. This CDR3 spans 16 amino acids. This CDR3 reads CASSDSRDSSYNEQFF. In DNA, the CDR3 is TGTGCCAGCAGTGACTCGCGGGACAGCTCCTACAATGAGCAGTTCTTC.

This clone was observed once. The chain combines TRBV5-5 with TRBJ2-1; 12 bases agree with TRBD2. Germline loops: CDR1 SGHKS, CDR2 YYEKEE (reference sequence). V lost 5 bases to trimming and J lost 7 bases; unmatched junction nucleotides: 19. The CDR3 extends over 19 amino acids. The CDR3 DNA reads TGTGCCAGCAGTAAGCTTGCTATTTCAGGGCTAGCGGGGGGGAATGAGCAGTTCTTC. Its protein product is CASSKLAISGLAGGNEQFF.

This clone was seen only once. CDR3 amino acids: CASRLTGTGGTEAFF. The CDR3 bases are TGTGCAAGTCGCCTTACCGGGACAGGGGGCACTGAAGCTTTCTTT. The gene calls are TRBV12-2 and TRBJ1-1; the listed D gene, TRBD1, was not tested against the DNA. TRBV12-2 is deemed a pseudogene. This CDR3 is 15 amino acids long.

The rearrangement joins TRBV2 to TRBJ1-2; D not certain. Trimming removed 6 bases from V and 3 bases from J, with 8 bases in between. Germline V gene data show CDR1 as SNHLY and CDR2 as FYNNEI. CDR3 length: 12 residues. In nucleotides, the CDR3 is TGTGCCAGCAGGAGGATGTACTATGGCTACACCTTC. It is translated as CASRRMYYGYTF.

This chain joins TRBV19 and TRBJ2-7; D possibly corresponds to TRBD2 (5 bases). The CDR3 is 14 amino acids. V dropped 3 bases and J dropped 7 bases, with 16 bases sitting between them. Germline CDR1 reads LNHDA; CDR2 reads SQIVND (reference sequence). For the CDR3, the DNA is TGTGCCAGTAGTATGCTGGACTCACCCCATGAGCAGTACTTC. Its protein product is CASSMLDSPHEQYF.

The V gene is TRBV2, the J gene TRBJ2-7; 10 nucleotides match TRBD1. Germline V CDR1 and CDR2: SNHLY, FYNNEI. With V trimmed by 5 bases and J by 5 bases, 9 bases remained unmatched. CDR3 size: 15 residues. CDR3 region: CASSLIRTGGNEQYF. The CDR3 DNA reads TGTGCCAGCAGTTTAATACGGACAGGGGGGAACGAGCAGTACTTC.

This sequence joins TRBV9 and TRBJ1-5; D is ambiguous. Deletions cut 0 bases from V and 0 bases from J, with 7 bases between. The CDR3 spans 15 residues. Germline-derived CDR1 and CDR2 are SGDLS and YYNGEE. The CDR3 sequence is CASSVAPDSNQPQHF. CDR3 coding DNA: TGTGCCAGCAGCGTAGCTCCAGATAGCAATCAGCCCCAGCATTTT.

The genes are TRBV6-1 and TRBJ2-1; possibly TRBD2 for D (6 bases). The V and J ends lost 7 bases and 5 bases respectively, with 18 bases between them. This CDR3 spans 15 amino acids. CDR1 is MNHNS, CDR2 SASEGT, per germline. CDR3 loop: CASTRLGGNDNEQFF. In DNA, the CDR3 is TGTGCCAGCACCCGACTTGGCGGGAATGACAATGAGCAGTTCTTC.

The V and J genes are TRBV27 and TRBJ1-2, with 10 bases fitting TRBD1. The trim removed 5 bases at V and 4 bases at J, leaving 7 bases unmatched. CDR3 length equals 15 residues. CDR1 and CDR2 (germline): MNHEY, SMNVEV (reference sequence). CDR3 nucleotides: TGTGCCAGCAGTCTCCGACAGGGGGCAAGCTATGGCTACACCTTC. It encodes CASSLRQGASYGYTF.

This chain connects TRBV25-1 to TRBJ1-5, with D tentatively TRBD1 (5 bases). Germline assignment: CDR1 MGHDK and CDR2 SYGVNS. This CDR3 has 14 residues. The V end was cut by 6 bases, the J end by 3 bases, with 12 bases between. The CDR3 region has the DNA TGTGCCAGCAGCCCGGGGACTTCCAATCAGCCCCAGCATTTT. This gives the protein CASSPGTSNQPQHF.

DNA of the CDR3: TGTGCCACCAATCGGGGGACTAGCGGTCAGAATGAGCAGTTCTTC. This gives the protein CATNRGTSGQNEQFF. The chain carries TRBV6-1 and TRBJ2-1; TRBD2 matches at 11 bases. J was trimmed by 7 bases and V by 10 bases; bases with no gene match: 12. This CDR3 region has 15 residues. Germline-derived CDR1 and CDR2 are MNHNS and SASEGT.

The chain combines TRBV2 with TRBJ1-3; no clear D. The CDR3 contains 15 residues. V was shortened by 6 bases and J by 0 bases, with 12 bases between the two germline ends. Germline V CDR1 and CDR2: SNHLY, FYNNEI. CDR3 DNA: TGTGCCAGCAGGGGCGAGACATTCTCTGGAAACACCATATATTTT. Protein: CASRGETFSGNTIYF.

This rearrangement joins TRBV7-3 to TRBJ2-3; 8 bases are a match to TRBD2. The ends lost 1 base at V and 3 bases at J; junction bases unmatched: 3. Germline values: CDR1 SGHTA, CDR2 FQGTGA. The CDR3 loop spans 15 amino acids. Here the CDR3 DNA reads TGTGCCAGCAGCTTAATACCTAGCGGGACAGATACGCAGTATTTT. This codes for CASSLIPSGTDTQYF.

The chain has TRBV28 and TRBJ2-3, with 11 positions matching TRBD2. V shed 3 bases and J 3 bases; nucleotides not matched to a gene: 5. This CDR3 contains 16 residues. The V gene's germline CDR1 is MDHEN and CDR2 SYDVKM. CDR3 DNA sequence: TGTGCCAGCAGTTTCCTTAGCGGGAGGGCGACAGATACGCAGTATTTT. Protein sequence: CASSFLSGRATDTQYF.

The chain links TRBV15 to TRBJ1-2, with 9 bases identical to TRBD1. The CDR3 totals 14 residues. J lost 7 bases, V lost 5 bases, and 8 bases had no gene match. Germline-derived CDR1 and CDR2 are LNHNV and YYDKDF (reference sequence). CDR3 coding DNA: TGTGCCACCAGCTTAAGACAGGGGGTGTCTGGCTACACCTTC. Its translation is CATSLRQGVSGYTF.

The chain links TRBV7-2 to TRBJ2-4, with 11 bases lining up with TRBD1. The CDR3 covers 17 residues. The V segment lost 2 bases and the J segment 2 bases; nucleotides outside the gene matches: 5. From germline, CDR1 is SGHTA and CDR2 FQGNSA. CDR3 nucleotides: TGTGCCAGCAGCTTAACCGGGACAGGGGGACCCAAAAACATTCAGTACTTC. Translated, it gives CASSLTGTGGPKNIQYF.

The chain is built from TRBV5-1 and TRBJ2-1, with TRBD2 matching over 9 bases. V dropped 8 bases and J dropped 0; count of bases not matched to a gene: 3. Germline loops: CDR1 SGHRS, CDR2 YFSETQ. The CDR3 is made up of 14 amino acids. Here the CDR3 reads CASHSGSSYNEQFF. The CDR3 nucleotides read TGCGCCAGTCATAGCGGGAGCTCCTACAATGAGCAGTTCTTC.